This passage covers 31 T cell receptor beta chains from one sample sequenced in a study of OX40 agonist ivuxolimab in advanced cancers. TCRdb keeps only in-frame clones here, not all; method: immunoSEQ multiplex PCR. Of around 50,000 clones listed, 94% are singletons. The sequencing used CD4+ or CD8+ T cells sorted from blood, collected in a trial of the OX40 agonist ivuxolimab. These receptors were taken from an adult with an advanced solid tumor such as melanoma, head and neck, liver or kidney cancer.

V is TRBV6-6 and J is TRBJ2-7; D is possibly TRBD1 or TRBD2 (5 bases each). The CDR3 runs 13 residues. Germline CDR1 is MNHNY and CDR2 is SVGAGI (reference sequence). Trimming left V 6 bases short and J 2 bases short, with 11 bases between. The CDR3 sequence: CASRGTDTYEQYF. DNA for the CDR3: TGTGCCAGCAGAGGGACGGACACCTACGAGCAGTACTTC.

The CDR3 is CASRKRDRVPKNIQYF. CDR3 bases: TGTGCCAGCAGGAAGCGGGACAGGGTGCCTAAAAACATTCAGTACTTC. V usage is TRBV28 and J usage is TRBJ2-4; 9 nucleotides line up with TRBD1. The CDR3 contains 16 residues. CDR1 MDHEN and CDR2 SYDVKM come from the germline V gene. The trim removed 6 bases at V and 4 bases at J, leaving 10 bases unmatched.

V gene TRBV11-2 combines with J gene TRBJ1-4, with 7 bases identical to TRBD1. Germline lookup yields CDR1 SGHAT and CDR2 FQNNGV. The CDR3 spans 19 residues. Trimming cost V 1 base and J 5 bases; bases outside gene matches: 16. The CDR3 region has the DNA TGTGCCAGCAGCTTAGGCTCCGGGAGGGGACAGCTCGGCAATGAAAAACTGTTTTTT. Its protein product is CASSLGSGRGQLGNEKLFF.

The gene calls are TRBV5-6 and TRBJ2-5, with 9 bases fitting TRBD2. V shed 0 bases and J 3 bases; nucleotides not matched to a gene: 0. CDR3 length: 14 amino acids. Germline V lookup: CDR1 SGHDT, CDR2 YYEEEE. As DNA, the CDR3 is TGTGCCAGCAGCTTGGCTAGCGGGGAAGAGACCCAGTACTTC. Amino acid sequence: CASSLASGEETQYF.

This chain connects TRBV2 to TRBJ2-4; 8 bases are shared with TRBD1. The length of the CDR3 is 14 residues. Per the germline V gene, CDR1 is SNHLY and CDR2 is FYNNEI. Unmatched junction bases numbered 8, after V lost 5 bases and J lost 8 bases. As DNA, the CDR3 is TGTGCCAGCAGTCCAGGGGGCCTGAAAGACATTCAGTACTTC. Its protein is CASSPGGLKDIQYF.

This sequence joins TRBV4-3 and TRBJ2-3; D might be TRBD2 (5 bases). From germline, CDR1 is LGHNA and CDR2 YSLEER. The length of the CDR3 is 17 residues. Trimming took 0 bases from V and 6 from J, leaving 19 bases between them. CDR3: CASSQDLASNPGDTQYF. The CDR3 DNA is TGCGCCAGCAGCCAAGATCTAGCTAGTAATCCGGGCGATACGCAGTATTTT.

V usage is TRBV30 and J usage is TRBJ1-1, with 9 bases lining up with TRBD1. CDR1 GTSNPN and CDR2 SVGIG come from the germline V gene (reference sequence). V lost 1 base and J lost 3; bases outside the gene matches: 3. The CDR3 has 14 residues. The CDR3 reads CAWSDRQGDTEAFF. CDR3 nucleotide sequence: TGTGCCTGGAGTGACCGACAGGGGGACACTGAAGCTTTCTTT.

The chain uses TRBV4-1 and TRBJ2-1, with a tentative D call TRBD1 (6 bases). There are 18 residues in the CDR3. V gave up 2 bases and J gave up 0 bases, with 17 bases separating them. CDR1 is MGHRA and CDR2 is YSYEKL in the germline V gene. The CDR3 nucleotides are TGCGCCAGCAGCCAAAACTCCGACCGGGACATCTCCTACAATGAGCAGTTCTTC. It specifies CASSQNSDRDISYNEQFF.

This chain uses TRBV4-3 with TRBJ2-7; 10 positions agree with TRBD2. This CDR3 contains 17 residues. V was clipped by 3 bases and J by 4 bases; unmatched bases: 12. Germline V gene lookup returns CDR1 LGHNA and CDR2 YSLEER. As DNA, the CDR3 is TGCGCCAGCAGCCACGGTGTTCCAGCGGGAGGGCCTTACGAGCAGTACTTC. It codes for CASSHGVPAGGPYEQYF.

V and J are TRBV6-5 and TRBJ1-1; the D gene is possibly TRBD1 (6 bases). In germline, CDR1 is MNHEY, CDR2 SVGAGI. Trimming left V 1 base short and J 7 bases short, with 10 bases between. There are 13 residues in the CDR3. The CDR3 region is CASSYFTTGEAFF. The CDR3 coding sequence is TGTGCCAGCAGTTACTTCACGACAGGTGAAGCTTTCTTT.

This clone was found once. CDR3 in amino acids: CASSLTGVDDKAFF. For the CDR3, the DNA is TGTGCCAGCAGCTTAACAGGGGTAGACGACAAAGCTTTCTTT. The genes are TRBV7-9 and TRBJ1-1; 7 bases are a match to TRBD1. This CDR3 has 14 amino acids. The junction had 9 bases not matched to a gene; V was cut back by 2 bases and J by 9 bases. Germline lookup yields CDR1 SEHNR and CDR2 FQNEAQ (reference sequence).

The chain has TRBV27 and TRBJ1-6, with D tentatively TRBD1 (5 bases). The length of the CDR3 is 15 residues. Per the germline V gene, CDR1 is MNHEY and CDR2 is SMNVEV (reference sequence). The V end was cut by 4 bases, the J end by 14 bases, with 21 bases between. The CDR3 DNA follows: TGTGCCAGCAGTTACACCCGGGACGACCTTTTGGCCCTCCACTTT. Translation: CASSYTRDDLLALHF.

The rearrangement uses TRBV5-5 and TRBJ2-7; D remains ambiguous. Germline lookup yields CDR1 SGHKS and CDR2 YYEKEE (reference sequence). The CDR3 is made up of 13 amino acids. The V gene lost 2 bases and the J gene lost 4 bases, with 10 bases spanning the gap. CDR3 in DNA: TGTGCCAGCAGCTTCGGGCAACGTTACGAGCAGTACTTC. Amino acid sequence: CASSFGQRYEQYF.

This sequence joins TRBV27 and TRBJ2-3, with D possibly being TRBD2 (6 bases). Germline CDR1 is MNHEY and CDR2 is SMNVEV (reference sequence). V shed 3 bases and J shed 0 bases, with 10 bases lying between them. The CDR3 sequence is 15 residues long. For the CDR3, the DNA is TGTGCCAGCAGTTTGGGACTGTATAGCACAGATACGCAGTATTTT. Translation: CASSLGLYSTDTQYF.

Only one count was recorded for this clone. The chain combines TRBV7-9 with TRBJ2-2; D is unclear. V lost 2 bases, J lost 2 bases, and 12 bases lay in between. This CDR3 has 16 amino acids. Germline V gives CDR1 SEHNR, CDR2 FQNEAQ (reference sequence). CDR3 sequence reads: CASSLNPSSNTGELFF. CDR3 nucleotides: TGTGCCAGCAGCTTAAACCCCAGCTCCAACACCGGGGAGCTGTTTTTT.

This chain uses TRBV29-1 with TRBJ2-3; D could derive from TRBD1 or TRBD2 (5 bases each). This CDR3 comprises 12 residues. V was cut by 3 bases and J by 3 bases, with 7 bases left in between. Germline lookup yields CDR1 SQVTM and CDR2 ANQGSEA. The CDR3 DNA reads as TGCAGCGTTGAGGGGGAAACAGATACGCAGTATTTT. The encoded protein is CSVEGETDTQYF.

This clone was seen a single time. The sample contains more than one DNA sequence encoding this CDR3. V gene TRBV9 combines with J gene TRBJ2-7; TRBD1 matches 8 bases. The CDR3 sequence is 14 residues long. The V and J ends lost 0 bases and 2 bases, in that order; junction bases with no gene match: 1. Germline V gene sequence: CDR1 SGDLS, CDR2 YYNGEE. This chain's CDR3 is CASSVGTGPYEQYF. In nucleotides, the CDR3 is TGTGCCAGCAGCGTAGGGACAGGGCCCTACGAGCAGTACTTC.

The rearrangement joins TRBV4-3 to TRBJ2-1; the match to TRBD2 covers 9 bases. There are 16 residues in the CDR3. Germline CDR1 reads LGHNA; CDR2 reads YSLEER. V was pared by 0 bases and J by 5 bases, with 5 bases of the junction left unmatched. Here the CDR3 DNA reads TGCGCCAGCAGCCAAGACCCTAGCGGGAACGACAATGAGCAGTTCTTC. Translating gives CASSQDPSGNDNEQFF.

CDR3: CSVLAPGQGTYEQYF. CDR3 sequence (DNA): TGCAGCGTTTTGGCCCCGGGACAGGGAACCTACGAGCAGTACTTC. The chain carries TRBV29-1 and TRBJ2-7, with 9 bases aligning to TRBD1. There are 15 residues in the CDR3. V was pared by 5 bases and J by 2 bases, with 10 bases of the junction left unmatched. Germline assignment: CDR1 SQVTM and CDR2 ANQGSEA.

The gene calls are TRBV4-3 and TRBJ2-3; 10 bases match TRBD1. CDR1 is LGHNA, CDR2 YSLEER, per germline. Trimming took 1 base from V and 2 from J; bases not matched to a gene: 9. This CDR3 has 18 residues. The CDR3 sequence is CASSQAIPGQGFTDTQYF. The CDR3, as DNA: TGCGCCAGCAGCCAAGCAATACCGGGACAGGGGTTCACAGATACGCAGTATTTT.

V is TRBV28 and J is TRBJ1-1, with unresolved D. The germline gives CDR1 MDHEN, CDR2 SYDVKM. The CDR3 spans 14 residues. The V gene lost 5 bases and the J gene lost 2 bases, with 12 bases spanning the gap. The CDR3 DNA reads TGTGCCAGCAGTCCGTTGACCGTCAACACTGAAGCTTTCTTT. As protein: CASSPLTVNTEAFF.

The rearrangement joins TRBV9 to TRBJ2-1; TRBD2 aligns across 15 bases. This CDR3 contains 16 residues. J lost 7 bases, V lost 4 bases, and 6 bases had no gene match. CDR1 is SGDLS, CDR2 YYNGEE, per germline. The CDR3, as DNA: TGTGCCAGCAGCCCCCGGGGACTAGCGGGAGGAAATGAGCAGTTCTTC. Translation gives CASSPRGLAGGNEQFF.

This chain joins TRBV27 and TRBJ2-2, with D perhaps matching TRBD1 (6 bases). Germline values: CDR1 MNHEY, CDR2 SMNVEV (reference sequence). The V end was cut by 7 bases, the J end by 0 bases, with 9 bases between. This CDR3 has 14 residues. The CDR3 region is CASKQGSNTGELFF. CDR3 nucleotides: TGTGCCAGCAAACAGGGTTCGAACACCGGGGAGCTGTTTTTT.

V is TRBV7-6 and J is TRBJ2-7, with 7 bases fitting TRBD2. V lost 5 bases and J lost 2; bases outside the gene matches: 6. The germline V gene has CDR1 SGHVS and CDR2 FNYEAQ. This CDR3 contains 14 residues. DNA of the CDR3: TGTGCCAGCAGCATGGGACTACAAACCTACGAGCAGTACTTC. The encoded protein is CASSMGLQTYEQYF.

This clone was detected once. This chain connects TRBV4-3 to TRBJ1-1; 7 nucleotides agree with TRBD1. Losses at the gene ends were 3 bases for V and 10 bases for J; bases not matched to a gene: 11. Germline V CDR1 and CDR2: LGHNA, YSLEER. The CDR3 has 14 amino acids. The CDR3 is CASSQDRTPRGAFF. The CDR3 DNA sequence: TGCGCCAGCAGCCAGGACAGGACCCCCAGGGGAGCTTTCTTT.

This chain links TRBV25-1 with TRBJ2-1; D not resolved. The CDR3 has 13 residues. Germline V CDR1 and CDR2: MGHDK, SYGVNS. Trimming pared 4 bases from V and 2 bases from J, leaving 6 bases between. CDR3 sequence: CASSARTYNEQFF. The CDR3 DNA reads as TGTGCCAGCAGTGCACGAACCTACAATGAGCAGTTCTTC.

This clone was seen a single time. The chain is built from TRBV7-9 and TRBJ2-7, with D tentatively TRBD1 or TRBD2 (5 bases each). V gave up 9 bases and J gave up 0 bases, with 12 bases separating them. This CDR3 is 13 amino acids long. The germline V gene encodes CDR1 SEHNR and CDR2 FQNEAQ (reference sequence). The CDR3 DNA is TGTGCCAGTGGGGGAGACCTCTCCTACGAGCAGTACTTC. It yields the protein CASGGDLSYEQYF.

The chain combines TRBV14 with TRBJ1-2; D is perhaps TRBD1 (5 bases). Per the germline V gene, CDR1 is SGHDN and CDR2 is FVKESK. The CDR3 sequence is 13 residues long. V dropped 5 bases and J dropped 3 bases, with 10 bases sitting between them. The CDR3 sequence is CASSFDSDYGYTF. In DNA form, the CDR3 reads TGTGCCAGCAGCTTTGACAGTGACTATGGCTACACCTTC.

The chain recombines TRBV10-3 with TRBJ2-2; tentatively, D is TRBD1 (5 bases). Trimming pared 5 bases from V and 1 base from J, leaving 8 bases between. The germline V gene has CDR1 ENHRY and CDR2 SYGVKD. The CDR3 totals 14 residues. DNA of the CDR3: TGTGCCATCAGTCCCACAGGGAACACCGGGGAGCTGTTTTTT. This encodes CAISPTGNTGELFF.

The rearrangement uses TRBV4-1 and TRBJ2-7; the match to TRBD1 covers 9 bases. Germline CDR1 reads MGHRA; CDR2 reads YSYEKL. Germline trimming cut 1 base from V and 0 bases from J; bases unmatched to any gene: 4. The CDR3 length is 16 residues. CDR3: CASSQGTGAYSYEQYF. CDR3 in DNA: TGCGCCAGCAGCCAAGGGACAGGGGCGTACTCCTACGAGCAGTACTTC.

This clone has a single count. The chain couples TRBV27 to TRBJ2-3, with 7 nucleotides matching TRBD1. Losses at the gene ends were 1 base for V and 10 bases for J; bases not matched to a gene: 11. Germline assignment: CDR1 MNHEY and CDR2 SMNVEV (reference sequence). The CDR3 length is 15 residues. The CDR3 coding sequence is TGTGCCAGCAGTTTATACCCCCCGGACAGGTCTCCGCAGTATTTT. As protein: CASSLYPPDRSPQYF.